This T cell receptor beta chain was documented in a study of blood T cells in healthy people across ages. Germline CDR1 reads MGHRA; CDR2 reads YSYEKL. V shed 2 bases and J shed 4 bases, with 14 bases lying between them. This CDR3 has 16 amino acids. Alongside a J-beta primer mix, a sample-barcoded 5' primer served in a second PCR lasting about 7 to 12 cycles. TCRdb reprocessed the 5' RACE reads with MiXCR, giving one entry per CDR3 protein. The repertoire has roughly 1,000,000 distinct CDR3 sequences, almost 25% of them found once; the top ten carry about 0.8%. These data were likewise used in another study, on T cells of mothers and their children. This second study notes: Random nucleotides (2-4) and sample barcodes were added by the M1S primer used in the second PCR. Per mother, over 9 million TCR beta CDR3 reads were obtained; per child, about 3 million.

The TCR originated in a girl aged 2 to 9 in good health. Sequencing was done on a sample of blood. V usage is TRBV4-1 and J usage is TRBJ1-4; D gene uncertain. The CDR3 region is CASSQRTYRNNEKLFF. The CDR3 coding sequence is TGCGCCAGCAGCCAAAGGACTTATCGGAATAATGAAAAACTGTTTTTT.